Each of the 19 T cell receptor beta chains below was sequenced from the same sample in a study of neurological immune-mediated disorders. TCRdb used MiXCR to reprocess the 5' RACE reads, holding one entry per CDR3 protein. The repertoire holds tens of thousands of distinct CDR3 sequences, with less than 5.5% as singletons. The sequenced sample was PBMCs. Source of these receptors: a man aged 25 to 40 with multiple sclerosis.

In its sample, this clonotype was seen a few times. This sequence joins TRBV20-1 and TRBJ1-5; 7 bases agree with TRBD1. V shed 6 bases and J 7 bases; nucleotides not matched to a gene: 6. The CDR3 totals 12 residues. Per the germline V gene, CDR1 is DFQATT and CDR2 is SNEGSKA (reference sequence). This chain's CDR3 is CSAADREQPQHF. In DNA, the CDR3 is TGCAGTGCAGCCGACAGGGAGCAGCCCCAGCATTTT.

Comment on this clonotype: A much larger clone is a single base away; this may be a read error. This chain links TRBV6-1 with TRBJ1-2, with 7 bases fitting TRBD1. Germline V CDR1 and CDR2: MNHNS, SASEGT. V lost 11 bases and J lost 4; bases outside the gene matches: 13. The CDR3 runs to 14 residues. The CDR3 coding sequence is TGTGCCGGGAGTGGGCAGGGGGGTACCTATGGCTACACCTTC. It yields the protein CAGSGQGGTYGYTF.

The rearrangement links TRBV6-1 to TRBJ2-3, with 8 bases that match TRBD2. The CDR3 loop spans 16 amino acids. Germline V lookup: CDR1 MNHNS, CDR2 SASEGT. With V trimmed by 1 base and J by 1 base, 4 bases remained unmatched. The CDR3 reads CASSEVWRGGTDTQYF. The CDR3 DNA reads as TGTGCCAGCAGTGAAGTATGGCGGGGGGGCACAGATACGCAGTATTTT.

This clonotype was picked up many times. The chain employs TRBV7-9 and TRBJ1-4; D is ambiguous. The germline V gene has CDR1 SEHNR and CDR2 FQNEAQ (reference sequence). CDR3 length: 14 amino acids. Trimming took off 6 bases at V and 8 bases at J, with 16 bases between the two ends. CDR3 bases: TGTGCCAGCAGTTCCCCTAGGTTTGTGGAAAAACTGTTTTTT. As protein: CASSSPRFVEKLFF.

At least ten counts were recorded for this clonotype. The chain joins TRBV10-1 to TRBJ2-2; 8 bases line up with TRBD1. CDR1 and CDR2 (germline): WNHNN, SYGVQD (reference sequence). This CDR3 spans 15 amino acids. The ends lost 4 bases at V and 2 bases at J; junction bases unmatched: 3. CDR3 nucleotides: TGCGCCAGCAGTGGCGGACAGGGAAACACCGGGGAGCTGTTTTTT. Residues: CASSGGQGNTGELFF.

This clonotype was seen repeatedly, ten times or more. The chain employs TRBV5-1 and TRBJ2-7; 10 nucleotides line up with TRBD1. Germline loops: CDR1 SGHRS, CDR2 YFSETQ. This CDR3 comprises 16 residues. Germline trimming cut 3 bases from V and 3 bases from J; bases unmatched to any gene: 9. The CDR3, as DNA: TGCGCCAGCAGCTCACCTGAGGGACAGGGGTTCTACGAGCAGTACTTC. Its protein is CASSSPEGQGFYEQYF.

For the CDR3, the DNA is TGCGCCAGCAGCCAAGATGTGGACGGAAATCAGCCCCAGCATTTT. This codes for CASSQDVDGNQPQHF. This chain joins TRBV4-1 and TRBJ1-5; D not resolved. V was cut by 0 bases and J by 4 bases, with 10 bases left in between. Germline V CDR1 and CDR2: MGHRA, YSYEKL. This CDR3 region has 15 residues.

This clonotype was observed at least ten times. CDR3 region: CASTQDGYGYTF. The CDR3 region has the DNA TGTGCCAGCACCCAGGACGGCTATGGCTACACCTTC. The chain recombines TRBV12-3 or TRBV12-4 with TRBJ1-2; the D is unclear. V dropped 7 bases and J dropped 4 bases, with 10 bases sitting between them. This CDR3 is built from 12 residues.

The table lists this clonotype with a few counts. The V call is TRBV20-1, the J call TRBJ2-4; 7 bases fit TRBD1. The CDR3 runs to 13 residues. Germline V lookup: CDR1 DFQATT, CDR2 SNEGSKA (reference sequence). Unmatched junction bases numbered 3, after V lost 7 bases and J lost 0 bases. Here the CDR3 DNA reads TGCAGTGGAACAGGGGTAGCCAAAAACATTCAGTACTTC. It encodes CSGTGVAKNIQYF.

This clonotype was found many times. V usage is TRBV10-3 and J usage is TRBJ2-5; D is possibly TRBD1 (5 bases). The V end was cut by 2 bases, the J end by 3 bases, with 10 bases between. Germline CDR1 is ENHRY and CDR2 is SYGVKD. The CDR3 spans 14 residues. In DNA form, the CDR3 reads TGTGCCATCAGTGAGCAAGGGGCGAAAGAGACCCAGTACTTC. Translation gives CAISEQGAKETQYF.

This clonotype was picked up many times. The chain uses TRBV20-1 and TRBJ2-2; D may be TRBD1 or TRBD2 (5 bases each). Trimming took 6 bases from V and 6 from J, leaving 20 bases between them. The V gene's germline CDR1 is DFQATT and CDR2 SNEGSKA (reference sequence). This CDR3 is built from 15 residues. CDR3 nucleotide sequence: TGCAGTGCCCGGGACCGGATAACTTCGGCCGGGGAGCTGTTTTTT. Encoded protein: CSARDRITSAGELFF.

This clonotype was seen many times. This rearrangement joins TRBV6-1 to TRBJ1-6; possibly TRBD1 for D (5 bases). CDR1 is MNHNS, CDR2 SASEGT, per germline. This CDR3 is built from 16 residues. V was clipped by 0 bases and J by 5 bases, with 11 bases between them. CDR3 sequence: CASSEAGGRDNSPLHF. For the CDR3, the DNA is TGTGCCAGCAGTGAAGCTGGGGGACGGGATAATTCACCCCTCCACTTT.

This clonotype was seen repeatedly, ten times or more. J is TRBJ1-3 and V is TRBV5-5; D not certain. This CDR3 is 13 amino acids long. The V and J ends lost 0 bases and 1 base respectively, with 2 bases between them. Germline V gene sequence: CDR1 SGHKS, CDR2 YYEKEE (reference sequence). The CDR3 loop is CASSLASGNTIYF. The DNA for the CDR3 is TGTGCCAGCAGCTTGGCATCTGGAAACACCATATATTTT.

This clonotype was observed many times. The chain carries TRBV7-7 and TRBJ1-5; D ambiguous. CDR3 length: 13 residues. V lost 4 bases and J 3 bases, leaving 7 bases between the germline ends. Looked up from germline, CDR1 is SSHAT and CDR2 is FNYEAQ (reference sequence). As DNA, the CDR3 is TGTGCCAGCAGCTCAAGGCTCAATCAGCCCCAGCATTTT. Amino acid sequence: CASSSRLNQPQHF.

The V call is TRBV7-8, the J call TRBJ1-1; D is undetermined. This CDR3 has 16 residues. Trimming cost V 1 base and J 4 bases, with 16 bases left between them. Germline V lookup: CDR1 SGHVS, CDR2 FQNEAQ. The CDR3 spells CASSLGGEGLGTEAFF. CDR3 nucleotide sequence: TGTGCCAGCAGCTTAGGGGGAGAGGGCCTGGGCACTGAAGCTTTCTTT. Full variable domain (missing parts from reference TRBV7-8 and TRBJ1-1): GAGVSQSPRYKVAKRGQDVALRCDPISGHVSLFWYQQALGQGPEFLTYFQNEAQLDKSGLPSDRFFAERPEGSVSTLKIQRTQQEDSAVYLCASSLGGEGLGTEAFFGQGTRLTVV.

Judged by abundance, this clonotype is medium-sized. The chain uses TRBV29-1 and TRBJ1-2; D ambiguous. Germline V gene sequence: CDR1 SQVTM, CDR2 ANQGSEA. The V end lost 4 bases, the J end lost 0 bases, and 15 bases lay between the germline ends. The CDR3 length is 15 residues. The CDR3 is CSVALGPLTNYGYTF. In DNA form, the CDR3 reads TGCAGCGTTGCGCTCGGGCCCCTGACTAACTATGGCTACACCTTC. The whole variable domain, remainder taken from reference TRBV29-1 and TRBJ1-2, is SAVISQKPSRDICQRGTSLTIQCQVDSQVTMMFWYRQQPGQSLTLIATANQGSEATYESGFVIDKFPISRPNLTFSTLTVSNMSPEDSSIYLCSVALGPLTNYGYTFGSGTRLTVV.

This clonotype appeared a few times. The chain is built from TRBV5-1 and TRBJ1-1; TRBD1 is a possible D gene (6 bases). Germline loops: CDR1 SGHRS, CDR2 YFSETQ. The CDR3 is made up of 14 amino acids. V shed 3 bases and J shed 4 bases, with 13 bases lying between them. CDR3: CASSWTQGSTEAFF. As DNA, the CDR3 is TGCGCCAGCAGCTGGACACAGGGAAGCACTGAAGCTTTCTTT.

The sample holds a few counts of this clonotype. Written as DNA, the CDR3 is TGTGCAAGTCGCTTAGGCGGGGTCCTAGCGGGGGGGCCAGCAGATACGCAGTATTTT. It specifies CASRLGGVLAGGPADTQYF. The gene calls are TRBV12-2 and TRBJ2-3; the D call TRBD2 from the table was never checked on the DNA. TRBV12-2 is given as a pseudogene. CDR3 length equals 19 residues.

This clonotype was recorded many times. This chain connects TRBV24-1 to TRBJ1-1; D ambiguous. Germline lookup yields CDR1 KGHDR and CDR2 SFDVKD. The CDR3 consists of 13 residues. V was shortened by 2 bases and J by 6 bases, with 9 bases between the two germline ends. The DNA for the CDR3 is TGTGCCACCAGTGATTCGGCAGGCCCTGAAGCTTTCTTT. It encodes CATSDSAGPEAFF.